Shown below are 24 T cell receptor beta chains from a single sample sequenced in a study. Via MiXCR, TCRdb re-called the 5' RACE reads, giving one row per CDR3 protein. The sample has 8,000 to 9,500 distinct CDR3 sequences, roughly 36% seen once. Sequenced sample: tumor-infiltrating memory CD4+ T cells sorted from the breast tumor. The subset here: memory CD4+ T cells, CD4+CD45RO+CD25-. Receptor source: a female donor with breast cancer.

For this clonotype: Its ends do not fully match the called genes, so a read error is possible. The rearrangement joins TRBV12-3 or TRBV12-4 to TRBJ1-1; D unclear. This CDR3 has 14 amino acids. In DNA form, the CDR3 reads TGTGCCAGCAGTATAGTATGGGAGAACACTGAAGCTTCCTTT. This gives the protein CASSIVWENTEASF.

Worth noting for this clonotype: The conserved phenylalanine or tryptophan is not found at the CDR3 terminus, so this likely reflects a read error. This chain uses TRBV20-1 with TRBJ2-5; D gene ambiguous. V was clipped by 4 bases and J by 2 bases, with 17 bases between them. CDR1 and CDR2 from the germline V gene are DFQATT and SNEGSKA (reference sequence). The CDR3 covers 15 residues. The CDR3 region is CSAIARKNKQETQYL. The CDR3 DNA sequence: TGCAGTGCTATCGCCAGAAAGAATAAGCAAGAGACCCAGTACCTC.

At least ten counts were recorded for this clonotype. The chain links TRBV3-1 to TRBJ2-7; no definite D call. The V gene lost 1 base and the J gene lost 4 bases, with 14 bases spanning the gap. There are 15 residues in the CDR3. The germline CDR1 and CDR2 sequences are LGHDT and YNNKEL (reference sequence). The CDR3 nucleotides are TGTGCCAGCAGCCAAGCAGGCAACGGTGGGTACGAGCAGTACTTC. Its protein is CASSQAGNGGYEQYF.

This clonotype was counted ten times or more. The CDR3 here is CASSFTGTTTNEKLFF. CDR3 DNA: TGTGCCAGCAGTTTCACCGGGACAACAACTAATGAAAAACTGTTTTTT. This chain connects TRBV6-6 to TRBJ1-4, with D possibly matching TRBD1 (6 bases). Per germline, CDR1 MNHNY and CDR2 SVGAGI (reference sequence). The CDR3 contains 16 residues. Trimming pared 4 bases from V and 0 bases from J, leaving 12 bases between.

This clonotype was counted ten times or more. The chain employs TRBV6-2 or TRBV6-3 and TRBJ2-1; D remains unclear. Trimming removed 2 bases from V and 12 bases from J, with 8 bases in between. CDR1 is MNHEY, CDR2 SVGEGT, per germline. The CDR3 is 11 amino acids. The chain's CDR3 is CASSYGWGQFF. The CDR3 DNA reads TGTGCCAGCAGTTACGGGTGGGGGCAGTTCTTC.

The J gene is TRBJ2-3, the V gene TRBV11-2, with 7 bases matching TRBD2. The CDR3 runs 17 residues. Germline V gene data show CDR1 as SGHAT and CDR2 as FQNNGV. V lost 1 base, J lost 8 bases, and 15 bases stayed unmatched. CDR3: CASSLVYSAGELGTQYF. DNA of the CDR3: TGTGCCAGCAGCTTAGTTTACTCTGCGGGAGAGCTTGGTACGCAGTATTTT.

This clonotype was detected once. Given a much more abundant clone one base away, this may be a read error. The genes are TRBV6-5 and TRBJ1-4; D possibly corresponds to TRBD1 (6 bases). Looked up from germline, CDR1 is MNHEY and CDR2 is SVGAGI. The CDR3 is made up of 14 amino acids. The CDR3 DNA sequence: TGTGCCAGCAGACTCGGACAGAATAATGAAAAACTGGTTTTT. Protein sequence: CASRLGQNNEKLVF.

As for this clonotype: A read error may explain this, as a much larger clone is one base away. V and J are TRBV18 and TRBJ1-5; TRBD1 is a possible D gene (5 bases). Germline CDR1 reads KGHSH; CDR2 reads LQKENI. CDR3 length equals 13 residues. The CDR3, as DNA: TGTGCCAGCTCGACGGACAAGAATCAGCCCCAGCGTTTT. Translated: CASSTDKNQPQRF.

This clonotype was detected a few times. Possible read error: a much larger clone is one base away. The chain couples TRBV13 to TRBJ2-7; D uncertain. Germline V lookup: CDR1 PRHDT, CDR2 FYEKMQ (reference sequence). V gave up 4 bases and J gave up 4 bases, with 8 bases separating them. This CDR3 has 12 residues. The chain's CDR3 is CASSSTGYEQYF. The CDR3 DNA reads as TGTGCCAGCAGCTCCACTGGGTACGAGCAGTACTTC.

Concerning this clonotype: A much larger clone lies a single base off, so this may be a read error. The chain is built from TRBV20-1 and TRBJ1-3; D gene unclear. V lost 1 base, J lost 2 bases, and 6 bases lay in between. Germline CDR1 reads DFQATT; CDR2 reads SNEGSKA (reference sequence). The length of the CDR3 is 13 residues. The CDR3 region has the DNA TGCAGTGCTAGAGGTCAGACTGGAAACACCATATATTTT. It encodes CSARGQTGNTIYF.

This clonotype has more than one count but fewer than ten. The rearrangement joins TRBV5-5 to TRBJ2-7; possible D gene TRBD2, 5 bases. Germline CDR1 is SGHKS and CDR2 is YYEKEE (reference sequence). CDR3 size: 15 residues. V gave up 1 base and J gave up 3 bases, with 14 bases separating them. The CDR3 DNA follows: TGTGCCAGCAGCTTGCGTCCGGGGTCGCTCTACGAGCAGTACTTC. Protein: CASSLRPGSLYEQYF.

This clonotype has ten or more counts. CDR3 nucleotides: TGTGCCAGCAGTGAAGGCTGGCGGGAGGTCCAGCCCCAGCATTTT. It is translated as CASSEGWREVQPQHF. This chain connects TRBV6-1 to TRBJ1-5; no firm D call. V was clipped by 1 base and J by 7 bases, with 14 bases between them. Germline V gives CDR1 MNHNS, CDR2 SASEGT. The CDR3 runs to 15 residues.

Sample share makes this clonotype medium-sized (0.01 to 0.1%). V gene TRBV5-4 combines with J gene TRBJ1-4, with D unclear. The CDR3 has 17 residues. V gave up 1 base and J gave up 6 bases, with 19 bases separating them. CDR1 is SGHNT and CDR2 is YYREEE in the germline V gene (reference sequence). The CDR3 nucleotides read TGTGCCAGCAGCTTGTTCCCCGCCGGCAGGAGGGATGAAAAACTGTTTTTT. It yields the protein CASSLFPAGRRDEKLFF.

The CDR3, as DNA: TGCAGTGCATCCGGGACTAGCCAATACAATGAGCAGTTCTTC. Translating gives CSASGTSQYNEQFF. The chain recombines TRBV20-1 with TRBJ2-1, with 9 nucleotides matching TRBD2. The ends lost 6 bases at V and 4 bases at J; junction bases unmatched: 7. CDR3 size: 14 residues. CDR1 and CDR2 (germline): DFQATT, SNEGSKA (reference sequence).

This clonotype has only a few counts. The V and J genes are TRBV20-1 and TRBJ1-2, with TRBD1 matching 8 bases. This CDR3 region has 15 residues. The germline gives CDR1 DFQATT, CDR2 SNEGSKA (reference sequence). V lost 0 bases to trimming and J lost 1 base; unmatched junction nucleotides: 4. Written as DNA, the CDR3 is TGCAGTGCTAGAGATTGGGGACAGGTTAACTATGGCTACACCTTC. Its translation: CSARDWGQVNYGYTF.

This sequence joins TRBV5-1 and TRBJ1-2; D remains ambiguous. This CDR3 has 14 residues. CDR1 and CDR2 (germline): SGHRS, YFSETQ. The germline V and J ends were trimmed by 0 bases and 6 bases, with 12 bases remaining between them. The CDR3 protein is CASSLGTGEHGYTF. CDR3 nucleotide sequence: TGCGCCAGCAGCTTGGGCACCGGGGAGCATGGCTACACCTTC. The variable domain in full, with the rest retrieved from reference TRBV5-1 and TRBJ1-2, is KAGVTQTPRYLIKTRGQQVTLSCSPISGHRSVSWYQQTPGQGLQFLFEYFSETQRNKGNFPGRFSGRQFSNSRSEMNVSTLELGDSALYLCASSLGTGEHGYTFGSGTRLTVV.

Comment on this clonotype: Given a much more abundant clone one base away, this may be a read error. The genes are TRBV20-1 and TRBJ2-3; D unresolved. The CDR3 consists of 15 residues. The germline CDR1 and CDR2 sequences are DFQATT and SNEGSKA (reference sequence). Written as DNA, the CDR3 is TGCAGAGCTAGACCCTCTTCATCTAGCACAGATACGCAGTATTTT. Protein: CRARPSSSSTDTQYF.

By its share, this clonotype is medium-sized. The chain carries TRBV12-3 or TRBV12-4 and TRBJ1-2, with TRBD1 identical over 8 bases. This CDR3 has 14 residues. The V and J ends lost 5 bases and 5 bases, in that order; junction bases with no gene match: 7. The CDR3, as DNA: TGTGCCAGCAGTACAGGACAGGGAGGGTATGGCTACACCTTC. Protein: CASSTGQGGYGYTF.

In DNA form, the CDR3 reads TGCAGTGCTAGAGTGGGGGGGTCCGATACGCAGTATTTT. Translating gives CSARVGGSDTQYF. The chain links TRBV20-1 to TRBJ2-3; 7 bases align to TRBD2. Germline assignment: CDR1 DFQATT and CDR2 SNEGSKA (reference sequence). V shed 1 base and J 6 bases; nucleotides not matched to a gene: 4. CDR3 length: 13 amino acids.

The chain is built from TRBV29-1 and TRBJ2-2; 7 bases are shared with TRBD1. CDR1 is SQVTM, CDR2 ANQGSEA, per germline. This CDR3 region has 15 residues. The V and J ends lost 6 bases and 4 bases, in that order; junction bases with no gene match: 11. The CDR3 nucleotides read TGCAGCGTCGCGGTGACAGGGTCCCGCACCGGGGAGCTGTTTTTT. Its translation: CSVAVTGSRTGELFF.

This chain connects TRBV20-1 to TRBJ2-2; TRBD2 agrees at 14 bases. CDR1 and CDR2 from the germline V gene are DFQATT and SNEGSKA (reference sequence). V was pared by 0 bases and J by 4 bases, with 7 bases of the junction left unmatched. This CDR3 is 18 amino acids long. CDR3: CSAREETSGRAPTGELFF. The CDR3 DNA reads TGCAGTGCTAGAGAAGAGACTAGCGGGAGGGCCCCCACCGGGGAGCTGTTTTTT.

This clonotype is classed as medium-sized. This chain connects TRBV7-9 to TRBJ1-2; tentatively, D is TRBD1 (5 bases). Germline values: CDR1 SEHNR, CDR2 FQNEAQ (reference sequence). There are 12 residues in the CDR3. CDR3 in DNA: TGTGCTCCCCCCGGGGGGAAGCTAGGCTACACCTTC. Amino acid sequence: CAPPGGKLGYTF. The full variable domain, completed using reference TRBV7-9 and TRBJ1-2, is DTGVSQNPRHKITKRGQNVTFRCDPISEHNRLYWYRQTLGQGPEFLTYFQNEAQLEKSRLLSDRFSAERPKGSFSTLEIQRTEQGDSAMYLCAPPGGKLGYTFGSGTRLTVV.

The rearrangement joins TRBV19 to TRBJ1-5; no clear D gene. Germline V gene lookup returns CDR1 LNHDA and CDR2 SQIVND (reference sequence). The CDR3 is made up of 12 amino acids. The V and J ends lost 1 base and 5 bases respectively, with 3 bases between them. Here the CDR3 reads CASSIGYQPQHF. The CDR3 DNA reads TGTGCCAGTAGTATAGGGTATCAGCCCCAGCATTTT.

Within the sample, this clonotype is medium-sized. This chain connects TRBV7-9 to TRBJ2-1; no reliable D call. Germline CDR1 reads SEHNR; CDR2 reads FQNEAQ (reference sequence). Trimming took off 6 bases at V and 7 bases at J, with 16 bases between the two ends. The CDR3 totals 14 residues. CDR3 bases: TGTGCCAGCAGAATCGGCGACTTGGGTAATGAGCAGTTCTTC. Protein: CASRIGDLGNEQFF.